The clone carrying this TCR beta chain was seen a handful of times. The antigen is undetermined. These data originate in a study of beta chain features in type 1 diabetes. Whole-study findings and limits: Unsettled here was the matter of whether HLA type influences TCRB rearrangement.

The whole isolated RNA underwent reverse transcription, so sequencing captured expressed TCRB transcripts. The table came from immunoSEQ multiplex PCR; TCRdb's copy has only in-frame clones and leaves some out. This table holds under 250,000 clones, 25% to 30% found once. J gave up 0 bases and V 7 bases, and 5 bases lay outside the gene matches. Looked up from germline, CDR1 is MDHEN and CDR2 is SYDVKM. The length of the CDR3 is 15 residues. It was via CD45RO/CCR7/CD25/CD127/CD95/CD27 that CD4+ naive, central memory, regulatory and stem cell-like memory cells were sorted. The specimen was central memory CD4+ T cells from blood. V usage is TRBV28 and J usage is TRBJ2-2; 7 nucleotides line up with TRBD1. This sequence originates from a man aged 30 to 39 in good health. CDR3 sequence reads: CASILQGANTGELFF. The CDR3 coding sequence is TGTGCCAGCATCTTGCAGGGGGCGAACACCGGGGAGCTGTTTTTT.